This TCR beta chain comes out of a study of beta chain features in type 1 diabetes. Expressed TCRB transcripts were sequenced because the entire RNA isolate underwent reverse transcription. Regulatory, naive and central memory T cell samples averaged approximately 3.9 million reads. Libraries were prepared by immunoSEQ multiplex PCR; TCRdb keeps only in-frame clonotypes and omits some of them. The table lists 200,000 to 300,000 clones, 20% of them singletons. General study findings and limits: All four CD4+ subsets of Type 1 diabetes patients contained TCRB CDR3s that were moderately but significantly shorter. Naive, central memory and regulatory TCRB repertoires appeared more similar among patients than healthy donors.

On this clone: Its antigen remains unknown.

CD4+ cells of the naive, central memory, regulatory and stem cell-like memory types were sorted via CD45RO/CCR7/CD25/CD127/CD95/CD27. The sample taken for sequencing was naive CD4+ T cells from blood. The receptor was isolated from a woman aged 40 to 50 with type 1 diabetes.

The CDR3 bases are TGTGCCAGCAGCCTGGCGGTAGCGGGGGACAATGAGCAGTTCTTC. Amino acid sequence: CASSLAVAGDNEQFF. J is TRBJ2-1 and V is TRBV6-5; 9 bases align to TRBD2. Per germline, CDR1 MNHEY and CDR2 SVGAGI. The CDR3 runs 15 residues. V lost 6 bases, J lost 5 bases, and 8 bases stayed unmatched.